The 26 T cell receptor beta chains below were found in one sample sequenced in a study of T-cell reconstitution after alpha-beta-depleted transplantation in children. The TCRbeta library was prepared with unique molecular identifiers. TCRdb recomputed calls from the PCR reads with MiXCR, one row per CDR3 protein. The profile shows hundreds of thousands of distinct CDR3 sequences, about 15% of them singletons. The sample here was PBMCs from the stem cell graft donor, taken from the stem cell graft. The receptor set was obtained from a human donor who donated a stem cell graft to a child with acute myeloid leukemia.

This clonotype was seen more than once but under ten times. This chain links TRBV12-3 or TRBV12-4 with TRBJ1-2; TRBD1 is a possible D gene (5 bases). The CDR3 consists of 14 residues. The V and J ends lost 4 bases and 6 bases respectively, with 15 bases between them. CDR3 bases: TGTGCCAGCAGTTCCGCGGGGCGCATAAATGGCTACACCTTC. Amino acids: CASSSAGRINGYTF.

This chain's CDR3 is CASNHGSYEQYF. The CDR3 bases are TGTGCCAGCAATCACGGATCCTACGAGCAGTACTTC. V gene TRBV12-3 or TRBV12-4 combines with J gene TRBJ2-7; D unresolved. V gave up 7 bases and J gave up 1 base, with 8 bases separating them. This CDR3 is built from 12 residues.

Here the CDR3 reads CASSPNSPDYEQYF. As DNA, the CDR3 is TGTGCCAGCAGCCCAAACTCCCCCGACTACGAGCAGTACTTC. The rearrangement uses TRBV11-2 and TRBJ2-7; D not certain. V lost 5 bases and J 3 bases, leaving 14 bases between the germline ends. The CDR3 has 14 amino acids. From germline, CDR1 is SGHAT and CDR2 FQNNGV.

This clonotype was seen many times. This chain connects TRBV20-1 to TRBJ2-5, with 8 bases aligning to TRBD1. Germline-derived CDR1 and CDR2 are DFQATT and SNEGSKA (reference sequence). CDR3 length equals 12 residues. Trimming at V came to 6 bases and at J to 3 bases, leaving 3 bases not matched to a gene. The CDR3 spells CSALTGEETQYF. CDR3 nucleotides: TGCAGTGCCTTGACAGGGGAAGAGACCCAGTACTTC.

This clonotype was seen repeatedly, ten times or more. This chain uses TRBV6-4 with TRBJ2-1, with D tentatively TRBD2 (5 bases). The CDR3 has 16 amino acids. V lost 0 bases to trimming and J lost 2 bases, with 11 bases between them. Germline CDR1 and CDR2: MRHNA and SNTAGT. This chain's CDR3 is CASSDSNSEPYNEQFF. CDR3 DNA sequence: TGTGCCAGCAGTGACTCAAATAGCGAGCCCTACAATGAGCAGTTCTTC.

CDR3 loop: CASSQWTLQNIQYF. CDR3 sequence (DNA): TGCGCCAGCAGCCAATGGACACTACAAAACATTCAGTACTTC. The chain carries TRBV4-3 and TRBJ2-4; tentative D call: TRBD1 (5 bases). Per the germline V gene, CDR1 is LGHNA and CDR2 is YSLEER. The CDR3 length is 14 residues. The V end lost 2 bases, the J end lost 5 bases, and 10 bases lay between the germline ends.

This clonotype appeared once. The chain combines TRBV10-3 with TRBJ2-3; the D gene is possibly TRBD2 (6 bases). CDR1 is ENHRY and CDR2 is SYGVKD in the germline V gene. The CDR3 is 16 residues long. Trimming took 8 bases from V and 7 from J, leaving 25 bases between them. The CDR3 loop is CAIGPTGAGNPNTQYF. The CDR3 region has the DNA TGTGCCATCGGACCCACCGGCGCGGGAAATCCAAATACGCAGTATTTT.

Details on this clonotype: This may arise from a read error, as a much more abundant clone is one base away. The chain combines TRBV20-1 with TRBJ2-3; maybe TRBD1 (5 bases). Looked up from germline, CDR1 is DFQATT and CDR2 is SNEGSKA (reference sequence). This CDR3 comprises 14 residues. V shed 4 bases and J shed 3 bases, with 14 bases lying between them. CDR3 DNA sequence: TGCAGTGCTATTAAAGGGGAAACTACAGATACGCAGTATTTT. It is translated as CSAIKGETTDTQYF.

This clonotype was seen many times. The gene calls are TRBV29-1 and TRBJ2-3; maybe TRBD2 (6 bases). Trimming left V 3 bases short and J 6 bases short, with 10 bases between. In germline, CDR1 is SQVTM, CDR2 ANQGSEA. The CDR3 is made up of 12 amino acids. CDR3 amino acids: CSVDRGRDTQYF. DNA of the CDR3: TGCAGCGTTGATCGGGGGAGGGATACGCAGTATTTT.

In its sample, this clonotype was seen a few times. The chain uses TRBV12-3 or TRBV12-4 and TRBJ1-6; D not certain. The CDR3 spans 15 residues. Trimming took 6 bases from V and 10 from J, leaving 19 bases between them. This chain's CDR3 is CASSPLRSPNSPLHF. As DNA, the CDR3 is TGTGCCAGCAGCCCCCTTCGCAGTCCCAACTCACCCCTCCACTTT.

There are many counts of this clonotype. V and J are TRBV6-6 and TRBJ1-5; 9 positions match TRBD1. The CDR3 extends over 13 amino acids. Germline loops: CDR1 MNHNY, CDR2 SVGAGI (reference sequence). Trimming removed 9 bases from V and 6 bases from J; junction bases left unmatched: 6. The CDR3 is CASRTGVSQPQHF. As DNA, the CDR3 is TGTGCCAGTCGGACAGGGGTTAGTCAGCCCCAGCATTTT.

The chain is built from TRBV20-1 and TRBJ1-1; 8 bases match TRBD1. The CDR3 totals 16 residues. Trimming removed 2 bases from V and 0 bases from J; junction bases left unmatched: 8. Germline lookup yields CDR1 DFQATT and CDR2 SNEGSKA (reference sequence). The CDR3 DNA reads TGCAGTGCTAGACCCTCGGGACAGGTCATGAACACTGAAGCTTTCTTT. Amino acid sequence: CSARPSGQVMNTEAFF.

The rearrangement joins TRBV7-2 to TRBJ2-2; 10 nucleotides align to TRBD2. Trimming removed 6 bases from V and 6 bases from J; junction bases left unmatched: 7. CDR3 length: 15 residues. The V gene's germline CDR1 is SGHTA and CDR2 FQGNSA. CDR3 coding DNA: TGTGCCAGCAGGCCTTCTAGCGGGGGTCCCGGGGAGCTGTTTTTT. Its translation is CASRPSSGGPGELFF.

This clonotype was seen many times. The chain employs TRBV6-1 and TRBJ2-7, with TRBD1 as a possible D gene (6 bases). The V and J ends lost 4 bases and 3 bases respectively, with 10 bases between them. The CDR3 has 13 amino acids. CDR1 MNHNS and CDR2 SASEGT come from the germline V gene. CDR3 nucleotide sequence: TGTGCCAGCAGTGGGGGACAAAGCTACGAGCAGTACTTC. Translated: CASSGGQSYEQYF.

This clonotype has just a few counts. V usage is TRBV20-1 and J usage is TRBJ2-5, with 13 bases aligning to TRBD2. Per germline, CDR1 DFQATT and CDR2 SNEGSKA (reference sequence). V gave up 1 base and J gave up 5 bases; unmatched junction bases: 4. CDR3 length: 15 amino acids. CDR3 loop: CSARVLAGGLETQYF. In DNA form, the CDR3 reads TGCAGTGCTAGAGTACTAGCGGGGGGGCTCGAGACCCAGTACTTC.

This clonotype was recorded many times. CDR3 region: CASSLEGENTEAFF. CDR3 nucleotide sequence: TGTGCCAGCAGCTTAGAAGGAGAGAACACTGAAGCTTTCTTT. The chain employs TRBV7-6 and TRBJ1-1; D remains ambiguous. Germline V gene data show CDR1 as SGHVS and CDR2 as FNYEAQ. The CDR3 covers 14 residues. V lost 1 base to trimming and J lost 1 base, with 7 bases between them. Variable domain in full (rest from reference TRBV7-6 and TRBJ1-1): GAGVSQSPRYKVTKRGQDVALRCDPISGHVSLYWYRQALGQGPEFLTYFNYEAQQDKSGLPNDRFSAERPEGSISTLTIQRTEQRDSAMYRCASSLEGENTEAFFGQGTRLTVV.

The chain joins TRBV7-2 to TRBJ1-5; D ambiguous. With 5 bases removed from V and 3 bases from J, the gap between germline ends came to 14 bases. CDR3 length equals 15 residues. Germline V CDR1 and CDR2: SGHTA, FQGNSA. CDR3 in DNA: TGTGCCAGCAGCCCAAAATCCGGGGACAATCAGCCCCAGCATTTT. It encodes CASSPKSGDNQPQHF.

The CDR3 DNA is TGTGCCAGCAGTTTATACCCGAACCAAGAGACCCAGTACTTC. As protein: CASSLYPNQETQYF. The chain combines TRBV12-3 or TRBV12-4 with TRBJ2-5; D call uncertain. This CDR3 has 14 amino acids. Trimming left V 2 bases short and J 0 bases short, with 7 bases between.

V usage is TRBV4-3 and J usage is TRBJ2-7, with 8 positions matching TRBD1. The CDR3 loop spans 16 amino acids. Germline values: CDR1 LGHNA, CDR2 YSLEER. The V segment lost 0 bases and the J segment 0 bases; nucleotides outside the gene matches: 4. In DNA form, the CDR3 reads TGCGCCAGCAGCCAAGACGCGACAGGGGTCTCCTACGAGCAGTACTTC. Translation gives CASSQDATGVSYEQYF.

CDR3 DNA sequence: TGTGCCAGCAGTCCTGCCGGGGTTCAGCCCCAGCATTTT. Translation: CASSPAGVQPQHF. The V and J genes are TRBV12-3 or TRBV12-4 and TRBJ1-5; D uncertain. The V end was cut by 5 bases, the J end by 6 bases, with 11 bases between. The CDR3 runs to 13 residues.

This clonotype was recorded only once. This rearrangement joins TRBV9 to TRBJ1-3; D is uncertain. The CDR3 loop spans 16 amino acids. V dropped 4 bases and J dropped 0 bases, with 14 bases sitting between them. Germline CDR1 is SGDLS and CDR2 is YYNGEE. The chain's CDR3 is CASSPSQYLSGNTIYF. The CDR3 nucleotides are TGTGCCAGCAGCCCCTCTCAGTACCTCTCTGGAAACACCATATATTTT.

In nucleotides, the CDR3 is TGTGCCAGCAGCTTAGGCGGGGTCGGCAATCAGCCCCAGCATTTT. It translates to CASSLGGVGNQPQHF. The chain recombines TRBV7-9 with TRBJ1-5; D unclear. Germline V gene lookup returns CDR1 SEHNR and CDR2 FQNEAQ (reference sequence). V lost 1 base and J 2 bases, leaving 9 bases between the germline ends. The CDR3 extends over 15 amino acids.

Worth noting for this clonotype: A much larger clone is a single base away; this may be a read error. The rearrangement uses TRBV20-1 and TRBJ2-5, with a possible D match to TRBD1 (5 bases). The germline V gene encodes CDR1 DFQATT and CDR2 SNEGSKA (reference sequence). The CDR3 consists of 13 residues. With 7 bases removed from V and 3 bases from J, the gap between germline ends came to 15 bases. The CDR3 region has the DNA TGCAGTGTAGAGGACAATTCCAAAGAGACCCAGTACTTC. Its protein is CSVEDNSKETQYF.

In the case of this clonotype: Likely a read error: the CDR3 ends without its conserved phenylalanine or tryptophan. This sequence joins TRBV25-1 and TRBJ2-1; D call uncertain. This CDR3 is built from 11 residues. The V gene lost 4 bases and the J gene lost 8 bases, with 6 bases spanning the gap. Germline assignment: CDR1 MGHDK and CDR2 SYGVNS. CDR3 region: CASSVGDEQFS. The CDR3 nucleotides are TGTGCCAGCAGTGTGGGTGATGAGCAGTTCTCC.

This clonotype was seen ten or more times. This sequence joins TRBV4-3 and TRBJ2-1; weak D call: TRBD2 (6 bases). The CDR3 consists of 16 residues. V lost 0 bases and J lost 4, with 13 bases in between. Germline V CDR1 and CDR2: LGHNA, YSLEER. CDR3 in DNA: TGCGCCAGCAGCCAAGATCAAGGACTACAGTACAATGAGCAGTTCTTC. Translation: CASSQDQGLQYNEQFF.

This clonotype was seen at least ten times. This sequence joins TRBV29-1 and TRBJ1-4; 7 nucleotides match TRBD1. The CDR3 spans 13 residues. V was clipped by 6 bases and J by 8 bases; unmatched bases: 9. Germline CDR1 SQVTM, CDR2 ANQGSEA. The CDR3 reads CSVRDSPAEKLFF. The CDR3 nucleotides are TGCAGCGTGCGGGACAGCCCGGCCGAAAAACTGTTTTTT.